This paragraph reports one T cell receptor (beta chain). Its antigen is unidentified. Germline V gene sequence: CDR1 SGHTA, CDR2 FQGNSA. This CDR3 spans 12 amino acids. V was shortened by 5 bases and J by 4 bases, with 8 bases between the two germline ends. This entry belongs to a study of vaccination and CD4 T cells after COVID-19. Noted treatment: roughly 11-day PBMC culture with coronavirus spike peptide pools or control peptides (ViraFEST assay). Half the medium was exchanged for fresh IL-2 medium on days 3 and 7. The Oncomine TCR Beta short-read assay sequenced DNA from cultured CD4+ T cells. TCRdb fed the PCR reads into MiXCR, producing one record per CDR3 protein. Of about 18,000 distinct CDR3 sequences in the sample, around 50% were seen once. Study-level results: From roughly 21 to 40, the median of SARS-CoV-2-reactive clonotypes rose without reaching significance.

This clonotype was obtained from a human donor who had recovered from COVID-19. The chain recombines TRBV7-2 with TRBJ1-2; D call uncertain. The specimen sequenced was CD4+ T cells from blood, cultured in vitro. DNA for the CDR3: TGTGCCAGCAGCCCGGACTCCTATGGCTACACCTTC. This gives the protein CASSPDSYGYTF.